This T cell receptor (beta chain) was observed in a study of cytomegalovirus exposure and HLA in healthy donors. The germline V and J ends were trimmed by 1 base and 3 bases, with 7 bases remaining between them. This CDR3 has 13 amino acids. The germline V gene encodes CDR1 WSHSY and CDR2 SAAADI. PCR employed 60 Vbeta and 13 Jbeta primers. The protocol was immunoSEQ multiplex PCR, while the TCRdb copy is restricted to in-frame clones and leaves out a portion. The table has some 130,000 clones, about 82% seen once. Whole-study findings and limits: Later examination showed HLA-associated TCR beta chains had greater clonal expansion than equally common others.

Concerning this clone: Its specificity is unknown.

The receptor comes from a female donor in good health and CMV-seropositive. Sample: PBMCs. The chain recombines TRBV10-2 with TRBJ2-7, with D perhaps matching TRBD2 (5 bases). The CDR3 DNA is TGCGCCAGCAGTGAGTGGGAGTACTACGAGCAGTACTTC. Amino acid sequence: CASSEWEYYEQYF.